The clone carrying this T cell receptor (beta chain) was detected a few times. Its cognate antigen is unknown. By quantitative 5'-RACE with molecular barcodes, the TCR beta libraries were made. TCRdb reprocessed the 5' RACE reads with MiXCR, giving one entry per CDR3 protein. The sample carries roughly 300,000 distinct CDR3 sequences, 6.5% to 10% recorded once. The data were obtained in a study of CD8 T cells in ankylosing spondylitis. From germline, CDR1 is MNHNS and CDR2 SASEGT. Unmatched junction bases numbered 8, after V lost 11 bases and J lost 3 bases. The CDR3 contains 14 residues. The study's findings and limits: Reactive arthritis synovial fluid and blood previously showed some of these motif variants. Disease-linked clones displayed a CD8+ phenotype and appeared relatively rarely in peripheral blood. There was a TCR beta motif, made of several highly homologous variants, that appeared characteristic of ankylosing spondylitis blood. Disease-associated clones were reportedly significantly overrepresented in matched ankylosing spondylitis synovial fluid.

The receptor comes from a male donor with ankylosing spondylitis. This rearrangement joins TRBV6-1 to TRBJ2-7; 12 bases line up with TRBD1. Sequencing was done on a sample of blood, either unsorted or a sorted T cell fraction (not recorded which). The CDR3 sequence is CASPGTGGRYEQYF. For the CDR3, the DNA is TGTGCCTCGCCCGGGACAGGGGGCCGCTACGAGCAGTACTTC.